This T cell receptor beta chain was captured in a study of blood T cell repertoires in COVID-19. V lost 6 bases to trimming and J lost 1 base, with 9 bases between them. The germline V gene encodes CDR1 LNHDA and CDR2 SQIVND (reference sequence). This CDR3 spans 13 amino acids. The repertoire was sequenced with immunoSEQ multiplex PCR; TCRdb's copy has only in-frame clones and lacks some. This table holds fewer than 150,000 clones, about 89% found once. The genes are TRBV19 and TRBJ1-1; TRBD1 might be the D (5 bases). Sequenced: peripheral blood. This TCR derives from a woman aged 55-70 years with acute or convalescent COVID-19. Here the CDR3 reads CASSAQGNTEAFF. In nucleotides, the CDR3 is TGTGCCAGTAGCGCTCAGGGGAACACTGAAGCTTTCTTT.